These 11 T cell receptor beta chains share one sample of origin, sequenced in a study of early T cells in non-severe SARS-CoV-2 infection. From the 5' RACE reads, TCRdb called clonotypes with MiXCR, one entry per CDR3 protein. Of about 75,000 distinct CDR3 sequences listed, around 11% are singletons. The sample in question was whole blood, obtained at baseline. These receptors originate from an adult who was a healthcare worker with PCR-confirmed SARS-CoV-2 infection or an uninfected control (not recorded which).

The chain joins TRBV6-4 to TRBJ2-3; D gene unclear. Germline CDR1 reads MRHNA; CDR2 reads SNTAGT. This CDR3 spans 13 amino acids. Trimming shortened V by 4 bases and J by 2 bases, and 7 bases separated the two germline ends. DNA of the CDR3: TGTGCCAGCAGTGCGGCCTCCACAGATACGCAGTATTTT. Translated, it gives CASSAASTDTQYF.

This chain uses TRBV4-2 with TRBJ2-3, with TRBD2 identical over 11 bases. The CDR3 consists of 19 residues. J lost 2 bases, V lost 4 bases, and 14 bases had no gene match. Per germline, CDR1 LGHNA and CDR2 YNFKEQ. CDR3 amino acids: CASSLPTASGGPLTDTQYF. The CDR3 bases are TGTGCCAGCAGCCTACCGACGGCTAGCGGGGGGCCCCTCACAGATACGCAGTATTTT.

In this sample, this clonotype turned up many times. The V gene is TRBV27, the J gene TRBJ2-3, with D unclear. Germline CDR1 reads MNHEY; CDR2 reads SMNVEV (reference sequence). CDR3 length: 20 amino acids. The ends were cut back, 7 bases at V and 7 bases at J, with 36 bases in the middle. This CDR3 is CASTVAPGLSTAPHLNTQYF. For the CDR3, the DNA is TGTGCCAGCACAGTTGCCCCGGGCTTATCTACCGCCCCACATCTTAATACGCAGTATTTT.

The V gene is TRBV7-2, the J gene TRBJ2-7; tentatively, D is TRBD2 (6 bases). The germline V and J ends were trimmed by 3 bases and 3 bases, with 15 bases remaining between them. Germline V gene sequence: CDR1 SGHTA, CDR2 FQGNSA. The CDR3 is 15 residues long. The CDR3 bases are TGTGCCAGCAGCTTGTTCGGCGGGGCCGACTACGAGCAGTACTTC. Translation: CASSLFGGADYEQYF.

This clonotype was detected many times. The V call is TRBV7-2, the J call TRBJ1-2; 9 bases match TRBD1. The germline gives CDR1 SGHTA, CDR2 FQGNSA. The CDR3 is made up of 15 amino acids. V was clipped by 6 bases and J by 8 bases; unmatched bases: 13. As DNA, the CDR3 is TGTGCCAGCAGTACCCCGTTGGGGGGGACAGGGGGCTACACCTTC. Its protein product is CASSTPLGGTGGYTF.

This clonotype came up a few times. The rearrangement joins TRBV7-6 to TRBJ2-1; TRBD2 matches at 8 bases. This CDR3 is 15 amino acids long. V was pared by 1 base and J by 9 bases, with 8 bases of the junction left unmatched. Germline loops: CDR1 SGHVS, CDR2 FNYEAQ. The CDR3 region is CASSLGLALVGEQFF. The CDR3 coding sequence is TGTGCCAGCAGCTTAGGACTAGCGCTGGTGGGTGAGCAGTTCTTC. The complete variable domain, with remaining parts taken from reference TRBV7-6 and TRBJ2-1, reads GAGVSQSPRYKVTKRGQDVALRCDPISGHVSLYWYRQALGQGPEFLTYFNYEAQQDKSGLPNDRFSAERPEGSISTLTIQRTEQRDSAMYRCASSLGLALVGEQFFGPGTRLTVL.

The CDR3 nucleotides read TGCAGCGTTGAACTCACAGCCTACGAGCAGTACTTC. This gives the protein CSVELTAYEQYF. The rearrangement links TRBV29-1 to TRBJ2-7; no definite D call. CDR1 and CDR2 from the germline V gene are SQVTM and ANQGSEA. This CDR3 has 12 amino acids. V lost 2 bases, J lost 2 bases, and 7 bases lay in between.

Ten or more counts support this clonotype. The J gene is TRBJ1-6, the V gene TRBV3-1; D remains unclear. The germline CDR1 and CDR2 sequences are LGHDT and YNNKEL (reference sequence). The CDR3 runs to 14 residues. V was pared by 5 bases and J by 7 bases, with 12 bases between. Written as DNA, the CDR3 is TGTGCCAGCAGCGCCCGGGCTAGCAATTCACCCCTCCACTTT. Its protein is CASSARASNSPLHF. Combining the CDR3 with reference TRBV3-1 and TRBJ1-6 gives the whole variable domain DTAVSQTPKYLVTQMGNDKSIKCEQNLGHDTMYWYKQDSKKFLKIMFSYNNKELIINETVPNRFSPKSPDKAHLNLHINSLELGDSAVYFCASSARASNSPLHFGNGTRLTVT.

This clonotype was picked up a small number of times. The chain carries TRBV7-2 and TRBJ1-6; D is perhaps TRBD1 (6 bases). Germline lookup yields CDR1 SGHTA and CDR2 FQGNSA. The V and J ends lost 1 base and 7 bases respectively, with 8 bases between them. CDR3 size: 14 residues. The CDR3 sequence is CASSLGRGNSPLHF. CDR3 bases: TGTGCCAGCAGCTTAGGCAGGGGAAATTCACCCCTCCACTTT.

The chain has TRBV10-3 and TRBJ1-2; D perhaps matches TRBD1 (5 bases). CDR1 and CDR2 (germline): ENHRY, SYGVKD. Trimming took off 5 bases at V and 4 bases at J, with 17 bases between the two ends. This CDR3 has 15 amino acids. The CDR3 loop is CAISPGPPARYGYTF. The CDR3 DNA follows: TGTGCCATCAGTCCGGGACCTCCTGCCCGCTATGGCTACACCTTC.

There are a few counts of this clonotype. The rearrangement uses TRBV29-1 and TRBJ2-7, with no clear D. The V gene lost 7 bases and the J gene lost 2 bases, with 15 bases spanning the gap. CDR3 size: 13 residues. Germline values: CDR1 SQVTM, CDR2 ANQGSEA. For the CDR3, the DNA is TGCAGCGCCGACCCGCGCGGAGCCTACGAGCAGTACTTC. As protein: CSADPRGAYEQYF.